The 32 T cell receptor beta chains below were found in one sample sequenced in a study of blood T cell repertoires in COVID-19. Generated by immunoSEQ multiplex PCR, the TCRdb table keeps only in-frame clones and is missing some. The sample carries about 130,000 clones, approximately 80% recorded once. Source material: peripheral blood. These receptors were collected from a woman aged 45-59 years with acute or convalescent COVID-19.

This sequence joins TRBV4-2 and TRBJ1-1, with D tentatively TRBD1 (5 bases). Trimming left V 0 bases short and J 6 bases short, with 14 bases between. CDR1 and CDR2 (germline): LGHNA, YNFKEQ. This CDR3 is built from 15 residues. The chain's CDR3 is CASSQDRGRLPEAFF. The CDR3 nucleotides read TGTGCCAGCAGCCAAGATCGGGGGAGACTGCCTGAAGCTTTCTTT.

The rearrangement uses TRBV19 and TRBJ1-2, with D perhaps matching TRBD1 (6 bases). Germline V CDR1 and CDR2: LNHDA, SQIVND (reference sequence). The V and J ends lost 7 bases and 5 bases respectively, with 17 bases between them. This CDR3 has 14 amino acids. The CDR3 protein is CASTPDRKPYGYTF. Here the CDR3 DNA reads TGTGCCAGTACCCCGGACAGAAAACCATATGGCTACACCTTC. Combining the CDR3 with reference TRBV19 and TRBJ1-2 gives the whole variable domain DGGITQSPKYLFRKEGQNVTLSCEQNLNHDAMYWYRQDPGQGLRLIYYSQIVNDFQKGDIAEGYSVSREKKESFPLTVTSAQKNPTAFYLCASTPDRKPYGYTFGSGTRLTVV.

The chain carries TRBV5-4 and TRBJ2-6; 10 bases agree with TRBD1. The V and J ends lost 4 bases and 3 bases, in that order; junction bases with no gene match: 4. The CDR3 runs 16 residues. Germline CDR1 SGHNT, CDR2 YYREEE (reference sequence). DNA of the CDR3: TGTGCCAGCAGCCCGGACAGGGGGGTTGGGGCCAACGTCCTGACTTTC. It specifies CASSPDRGVGANVLTF.

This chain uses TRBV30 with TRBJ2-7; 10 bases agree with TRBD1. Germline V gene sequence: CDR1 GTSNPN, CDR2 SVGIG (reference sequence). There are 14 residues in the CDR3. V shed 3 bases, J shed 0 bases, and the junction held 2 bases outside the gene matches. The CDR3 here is CAWRRTGGSYEQYF. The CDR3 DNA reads TGTGCCTGGAGAAGGACAGGGGGCTCCTACGAGCAGTACTTC.

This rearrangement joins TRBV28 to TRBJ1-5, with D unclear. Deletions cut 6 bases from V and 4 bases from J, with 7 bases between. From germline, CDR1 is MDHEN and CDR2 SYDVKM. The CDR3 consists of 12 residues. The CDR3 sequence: CASRGGNQPQHF. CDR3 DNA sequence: TGTGCCAGCAGGGGAGGGAATCAGCCCCAGCATTTT. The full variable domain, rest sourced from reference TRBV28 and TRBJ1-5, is DVKVTQSSRYLVKRTGEKVFLECVQDMDHENMFWYRQDPGLGLRLIYFSYDVKMKEKGDIPEGYSVSREKKERFSLILESASTNQTSMYLCASRGGNQPQHFGDGTRLSIL.

The CDR3 region is CASSQERRGPTFTEAFF. The CDR3 DNA follows: TGCGCCAGCAGCCAGGAAAGGCGGGGGCCGACGTTCACTGAAGCTTTCTTT. V gene TRBV4-1 combines with J gene TRBJ1-1; perhaps TRBD1 as D (6 bases). V was pared by 3 bases and J by 4 bases, with 21 bases between. Per the germline V gene, CDR1 is MGHRA and CDR2 is YSYEKL. The CDR3 length is 17 residues.

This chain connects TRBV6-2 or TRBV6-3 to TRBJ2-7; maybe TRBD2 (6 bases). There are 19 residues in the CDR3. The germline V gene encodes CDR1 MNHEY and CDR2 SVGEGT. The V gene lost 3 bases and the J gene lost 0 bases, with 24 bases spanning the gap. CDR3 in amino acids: CASSYGVPGLAKISYEQYF. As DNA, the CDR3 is TGTGCCAGCAGTTATGGTGTTCCGGGGCTAGCGAAAATCTCCTACGAGCAGTACTTC.

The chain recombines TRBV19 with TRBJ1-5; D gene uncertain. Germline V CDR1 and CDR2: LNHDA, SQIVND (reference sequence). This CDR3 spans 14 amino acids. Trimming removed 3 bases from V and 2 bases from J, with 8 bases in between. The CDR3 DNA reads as TGTGCCAGTAGTATCGCAGAGGGCAATCAGCCCCAGCATTTT. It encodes CASSIAEGNQPQHF.

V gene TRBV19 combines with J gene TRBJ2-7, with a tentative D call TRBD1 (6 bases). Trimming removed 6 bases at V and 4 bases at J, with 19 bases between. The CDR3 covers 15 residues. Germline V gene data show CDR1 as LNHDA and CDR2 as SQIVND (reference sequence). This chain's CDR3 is CASRSGDLRSYEQYF. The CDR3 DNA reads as TGTGCCAGTAGGTCAGGGGACCTTCGGTCGTACGAGCAGTACTTC.

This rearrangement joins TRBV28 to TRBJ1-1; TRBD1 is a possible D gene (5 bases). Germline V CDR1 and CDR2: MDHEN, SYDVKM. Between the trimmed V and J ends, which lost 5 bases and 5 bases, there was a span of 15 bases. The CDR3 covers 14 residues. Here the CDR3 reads CASSNQGFETEAFF. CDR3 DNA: TGTGCCAGCAGTAACCAGGGTTTCGAGACTGAAGCTTTCTTT.

The CDR3 loop is CASSFSGRTEAFF. The CDR3 DNA reads as TGTGCCAGCAGTTTCAGTGGGCGTACTGAAGCTTTCTTT. The chain employs TRBV12-3 or TRBV12-4 and TRBJ1-1; no clear D. The V and J ends lost 3 bases and 5 bases respectively, with 10 bases between them. The length of the CDR3 is 13 residues.

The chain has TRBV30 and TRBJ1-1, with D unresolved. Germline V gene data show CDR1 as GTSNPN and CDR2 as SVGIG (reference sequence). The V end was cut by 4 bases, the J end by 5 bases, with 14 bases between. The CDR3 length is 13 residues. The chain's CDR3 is CAWTNGLRTEAFF. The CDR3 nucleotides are TGTGCCTGGACTAATGGTCTTCGGACTGAAGCTTTCTTT.

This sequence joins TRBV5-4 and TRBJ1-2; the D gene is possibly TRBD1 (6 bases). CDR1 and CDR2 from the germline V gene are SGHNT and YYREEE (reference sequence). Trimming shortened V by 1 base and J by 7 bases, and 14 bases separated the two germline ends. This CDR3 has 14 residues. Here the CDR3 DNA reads TGTGCCAGCAGCTTGATCGGCAGGGGTTCTGGCTACACCTTC. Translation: CASSLIGRGSGYTF.

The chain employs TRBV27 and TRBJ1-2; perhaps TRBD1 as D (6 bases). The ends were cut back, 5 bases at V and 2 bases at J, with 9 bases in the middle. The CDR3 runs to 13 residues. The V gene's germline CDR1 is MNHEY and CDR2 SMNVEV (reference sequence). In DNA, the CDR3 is TGTGCCAGCAGTAAGCAGGGGAACTATGGCTACACCTTC. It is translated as CASSKQGNYGYTF.

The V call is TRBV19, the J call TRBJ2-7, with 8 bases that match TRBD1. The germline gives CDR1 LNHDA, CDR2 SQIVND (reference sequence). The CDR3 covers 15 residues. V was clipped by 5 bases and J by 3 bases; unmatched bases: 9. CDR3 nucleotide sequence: TGTGCCAGTAGTCAAGGCAGGGGGCACAACTACGAGCAGTACTTC. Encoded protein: CASSQGRGHNYEQYF.

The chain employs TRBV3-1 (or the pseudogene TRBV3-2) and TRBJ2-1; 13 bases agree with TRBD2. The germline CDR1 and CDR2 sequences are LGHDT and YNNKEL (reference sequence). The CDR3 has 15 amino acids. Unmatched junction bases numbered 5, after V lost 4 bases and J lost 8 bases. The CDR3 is CASSRGTSGADEQFF. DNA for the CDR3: TGTGCCAGCAGCCGCGGGACTAGCGGGGCCGATGAGCAGTTCTTC.

CDR3 amino acids: CASSTPATSGNTIYF. CDR3 bases: TGTGCCAGTAGTACTCCGGCGACTTCTGGAAACACCATATATTTT. The V call is TRBV19, the J call TRBJ1-3; D unclear. The CDR3 consists of 15 residues. The V gene lost 4 bases and the J gene lost 1 base, with 11 bases spanning the gap. The germline V gene has CDR1 LNHDA and CDR2 SQIVND (reference sequence).

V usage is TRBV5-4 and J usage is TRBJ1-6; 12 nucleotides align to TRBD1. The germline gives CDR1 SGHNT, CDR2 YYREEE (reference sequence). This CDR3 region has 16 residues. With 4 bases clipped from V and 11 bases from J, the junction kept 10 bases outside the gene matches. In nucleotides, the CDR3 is TGTGCCAGCAGCCCGGGACAGGGGGCGTCTTTGGCACCCCTCCACTTT. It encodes CASSPGQGASLAPLHF.

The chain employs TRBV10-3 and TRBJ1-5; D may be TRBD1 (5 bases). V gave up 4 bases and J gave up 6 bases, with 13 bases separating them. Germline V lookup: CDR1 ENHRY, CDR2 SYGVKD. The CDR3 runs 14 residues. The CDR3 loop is CAISGTGEGQPQHF. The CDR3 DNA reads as TGTGCCATCAGTGGAACAGGCGAAGGTCAGCCCCAGCATTTT.

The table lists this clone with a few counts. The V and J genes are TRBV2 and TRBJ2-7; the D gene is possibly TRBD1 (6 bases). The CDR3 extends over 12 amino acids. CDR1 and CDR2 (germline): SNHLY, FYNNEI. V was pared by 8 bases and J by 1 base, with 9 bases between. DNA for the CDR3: TGTGCCAGCTACAGGGATTCCTACGAGCAGTACTTC. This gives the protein CASYRDSYEQYF.

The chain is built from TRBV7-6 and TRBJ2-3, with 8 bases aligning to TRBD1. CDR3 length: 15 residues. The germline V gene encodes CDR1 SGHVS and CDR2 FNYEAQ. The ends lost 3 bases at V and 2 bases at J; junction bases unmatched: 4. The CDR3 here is CASSLRGQVTDTQYF. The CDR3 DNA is TGTGCCAGCAGCTTGAGGGGACAGGTCACAGATACGCAGTATTTT.

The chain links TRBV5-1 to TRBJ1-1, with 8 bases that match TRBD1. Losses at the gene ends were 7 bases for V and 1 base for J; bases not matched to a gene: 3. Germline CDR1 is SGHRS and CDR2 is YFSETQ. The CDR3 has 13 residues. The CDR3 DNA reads TGCGCCAGCGGCAGGGGGCCGAACACTGAAGCTTTCTTT. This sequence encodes CASGRGPNTEAFF.

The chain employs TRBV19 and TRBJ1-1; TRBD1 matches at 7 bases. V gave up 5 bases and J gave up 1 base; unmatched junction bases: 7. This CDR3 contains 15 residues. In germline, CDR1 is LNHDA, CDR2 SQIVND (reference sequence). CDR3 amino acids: CASSPRDSWNTEAFF. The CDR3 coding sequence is TGTGCCAGTAGTCCCCGGGACAGTTGGAACACTGAAGCTTTCTTT.

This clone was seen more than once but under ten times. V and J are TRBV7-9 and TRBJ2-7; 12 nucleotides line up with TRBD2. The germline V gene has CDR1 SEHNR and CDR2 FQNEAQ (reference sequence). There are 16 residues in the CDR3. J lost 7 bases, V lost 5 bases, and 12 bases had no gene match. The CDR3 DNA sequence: TGTGCCAGCAGCATATACTCTAGCGGGGGGGCTGATGAGCAGTACTTC. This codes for CASSIYSSGGADEQYF.

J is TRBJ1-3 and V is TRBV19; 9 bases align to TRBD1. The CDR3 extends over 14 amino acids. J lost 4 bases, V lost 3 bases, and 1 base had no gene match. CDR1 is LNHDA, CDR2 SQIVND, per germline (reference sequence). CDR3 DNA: TGTGCCAGTAGTATTGGGACAGGGGGAAACACCATATATTTT. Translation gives CASSIGTGGNTIYF.

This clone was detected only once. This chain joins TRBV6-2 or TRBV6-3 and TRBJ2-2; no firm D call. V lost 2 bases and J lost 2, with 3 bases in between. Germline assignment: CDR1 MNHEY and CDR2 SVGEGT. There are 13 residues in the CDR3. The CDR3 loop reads CASSYVNTGELFF. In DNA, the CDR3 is TGTGCCAGCAGTTACGTAAACACCGGGGAGCTGTTTTTT.

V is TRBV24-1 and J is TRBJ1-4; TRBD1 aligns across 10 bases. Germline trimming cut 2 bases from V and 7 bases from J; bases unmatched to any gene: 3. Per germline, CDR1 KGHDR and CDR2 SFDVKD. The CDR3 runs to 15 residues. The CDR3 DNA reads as TGTGCCACCAGTGATTCACGGGACAGGGGTGAAAAACTGTTTTTT. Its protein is CATSDSRDRGEKLFF.

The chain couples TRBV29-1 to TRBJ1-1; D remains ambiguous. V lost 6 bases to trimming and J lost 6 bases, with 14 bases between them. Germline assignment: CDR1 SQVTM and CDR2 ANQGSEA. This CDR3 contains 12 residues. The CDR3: CSVVEVWAEAFF. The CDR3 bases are TGCAGCGTGGTAGAGGTTTGGGCTGAAGCTTTCTTT.

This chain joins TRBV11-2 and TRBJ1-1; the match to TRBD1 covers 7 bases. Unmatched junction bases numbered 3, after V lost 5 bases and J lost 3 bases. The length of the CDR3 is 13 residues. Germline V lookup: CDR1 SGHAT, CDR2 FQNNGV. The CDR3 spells CASSPDRDTEAFF. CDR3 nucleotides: TGTGCCAGCAGCCCAGACAGGGACACTGAAGCTTTCTTT.

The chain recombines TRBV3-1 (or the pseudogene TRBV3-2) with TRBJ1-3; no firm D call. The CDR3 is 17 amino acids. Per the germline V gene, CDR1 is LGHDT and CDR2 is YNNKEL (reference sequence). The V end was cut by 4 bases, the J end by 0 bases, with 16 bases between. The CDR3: CASSRPLTPISGNTIYF. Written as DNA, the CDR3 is TGTGCCAGCAGCCGACCGCTGACACCGATCTCTGGAAACACCATATATTTT.

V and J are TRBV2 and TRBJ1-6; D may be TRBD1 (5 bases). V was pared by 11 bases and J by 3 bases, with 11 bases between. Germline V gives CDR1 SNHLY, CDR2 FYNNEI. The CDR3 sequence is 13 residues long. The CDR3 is CAGGQDYNSPLHF. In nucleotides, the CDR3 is TGTGCCGGCGGACAAGACTATAATTCACCCCTCCACTTT.

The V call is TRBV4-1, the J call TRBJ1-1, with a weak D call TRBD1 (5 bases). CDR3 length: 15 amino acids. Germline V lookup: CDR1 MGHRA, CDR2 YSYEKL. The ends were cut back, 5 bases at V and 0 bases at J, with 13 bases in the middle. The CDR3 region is CASSESQGLNTEAFF. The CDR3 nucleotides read TGCGCCAGCAGCGAATCGCAGGGTCTGAACACTGAAGCTTTCTTT.